The 28 T cell receptor beta chains below all came from one sample that was sequenced in a study of OX40 agonist ivuxolimab in advanced cancers. Libraries were prepared by immunoSEQ multiplex PCR; TCRdb keeps only in-frame clonotypes and omits some of them. This sample has about 17,000 clones, with around 80% found just once. The sample consisted of CD4+ or CD8+ T cells sorted from blood, taken in a trial of the OX40 agonist ivuxolimab. These receptors all come from an adult with an advanced solid tumor such as melanoma, head and neck, liver or kidney cancer.

The chain joins TRBV29-1 to TRBJ2-5; no definite D call. The CDR3 sequence is 11 residues long. Germline CDR1 SQVTM, CDR2 ANQGSEA. V lost 6 bases, J lost 5 bases, and 10 bases lay in between. The CDR3 loop reads CSVLPTETQYF. Written as DNA, the CDR3 is TGCAGCGTCTTACCTACGGAGACCCAGTACTTC. Variable domain in full (rest from reference TRBV29-1 and TRBJ2-5): SAVISQKPSRDICQRGTSLTIQCQVDSQVTMMFWYRQQPGQSLTLIATANQGSEATYESGFVIDKFPISRPNLTFSTLTVSNMSPEDSSIYLCSVLPTETQYFGPGTRLLVL.

The genes are TRBV4-1 and TRBJ2-5, with no clear D. The CDR3 is 13 residues long. With 1 base removed from V and 5 bases from J, the gap between germline ends came to 8 bases. Germline V CDR1 and CDR2: MGHRA, YSYEKL. This chain's CDR3 is CASSQVQTETQYF. The CDR3 region has the DNA TGCGCCAGCAGCCAAGTACAAACGGAGACCCAGTACTTC.

This chain connects TRBV18 to TRBJ2-7; 7 nucleotides match TRBD2. The CDR3 is 16 residues long. CDR1 and CDR2 (germline): KGHSH, LQKENI. V gave up 0 bases and J gave up 7 bases; unmatched junction bases: 12. The chain's CDR3 is CASSPPSLGGEGEQYF. Written as DNA, the CDR3 is TGTGCCAGCTCACCACCGTCGCTGGGGGGGGAAGGAGAGCAGTACTTC.

This clone was recorded a few times. The V call is TRBV28, the J call TRBJ1-2, with unresolved D. Germline lookup yields CDR1 MDHEN and CDR2 SYDVKM. V lost 2 bases, J lost 6 bases, and 13 bases lay in between. The CDR3 is made up of 14 amino acids. The CDR3 is CASSLPGSIDGYTF. The CDR3 region has the DNA TGTGCCAGCAGTTTACCAGGTTCGATCGATGGCTACACCTTC.

The chain recombines TRBV19 with TRBJ2-7; 9 nucleotides line up with TRBD1. J lost 8 bases, V lost 5 bases, and 16 bases had no gene match. Germline V gives CDR1 LNHDA, CDR2 SQIVND (reference sequence). This CDR3 is 16 amino acids long. CDR3 loop: CASSVQGQGRRGQQYF. The CDR3 nucleotides read TGTGCCAGTAGTGTACAGGGACAGGGCCGAAGGGGTCAGCAGTACTTC.

This chain links TRBV9 with TRBJ1-6, with 10 bases that match TRBD1. This CDR3 is built from 16 residues. Germline loops: CDR1 SGDLS, CDR2 YYNGEE. The junction had 8 bases not matched to a gene; V was cut back by 3 bases and J by 8 bases. The CDR3 protein is CASSALGGTGDSPLHF. The CDR3 nucleotides are TGTGCCAGCAGCGCCCTGGGTGGGACAGGGGATTCACCCCTCCACTTT.

The chain carries TRBV19 and TRBJ2-5; 8 bases line up with TRBD2. This CDR3 is built from 14 residues. V shed 5 bases and J 5 bases; nucleotides not matched to a gene: 7. CDR1 LNHDA and CDR2 SQIVND come from the germline V gene (reference sequence). The CDR3, as DNA: TGTGCCAGTAGTTTTAGCGGGATGGGTGAGACCCAGTACTTC. Translating gives CASSFSGMGETQYF. The full variable domain, rest sourced from reference TRBV19 and TRBJ2-5, is DGGITQSPKYLFRKEGQNVTLSCEQNLNHDAMYWYRQDPGQGLRLIYYSQIVNDFQKGDIAEGYSVSREKKESFPLTVTSAQKNPTAFYLCASSFSGMGETQYFGPGTRLLVL.

The chain links TRBV7-2 to TRBJ1-4; D is undetermined. CDR1 and CDR2 from the germline V gene are SGHTA and FQGNSA. This CDR3 has 15 residues. V was trimmed by 4 bases and J by 4 bases, leaving 13 bases between them. CDR3 coding DNA: TGTGCCAGCAGCTCCCGGACCGATTTTAATGAAAAACTGTTTTTT. Translation gives CASSSRTDFNEKLFF.

The rearrangement joins TRBV6-5 to TRBJ1-5; 7 bases fit TRBD1. The CDR3 length is 14 residues. J gave up 4 bases and V 6 bases, and 6 bases lay outside the gene matches. The germline V gene has CDR1 MNHEY and CDR2 SVGAGI. The CDR3 protein is CASRRTGNNQPQHF. As DNA, the CDR3 is TGTGCCAGCAGAAGGACAGGAAATAATCAGCCCCAGCATTTT.

The chain is built from TRBV18 and TRBJ1-2, with D uncertain. Trimming removed 5 bases from V and 0 bases from J, with 4 bases in between. The CDR3 is made up of 12 amino acids. Germline V gene lookup returns CDR1 KGHSH and CDR2 LQKENI. The CDR3 region is CASSEPNYGYTF. The CDR3 region has the DNA TGTGCCAGCTCAGAGCCTAACTATGGCTACACCTTC.

The chain links TRBV7-8 to TRBJ2-1, with TRBD2 as a possible D gene (7 bases). The germline CDR1 and CDR2 sequences are SGHVS and FQNEAQ. V was clipped by 4 bases and J by 2 bases, with 15 bases between them. This CDR3 contains 16 residues. The CDR3 DNA is TGTGCCAGCAGCTCCGGGGGGCGGGGGACCTACAATGAGCAGTTCTTC. It codes for CASSSGGRGTYNEQFF.

The chain recombines TRBV19 with TRBJ1-1, with TRBD1 matching 7 bases. Germline V gene lookup returns CDR1 LNHDA and CDR2 SQIVND (reference sequence). This CDR3 contains 15 residues. V dropped 9 bases and J dropped 1; count of bases not matched to a gene: 11. CDR3 nucleotides: TGTGCCAGCACACAGGGGCGTGCTGGGAACACTGAAGCTTTCTTT. It encodes CASTQGRAGNTEAFF.

The chain carries TRBV7-2 and TRBJ2-7; perhaps TRBD1 as D (6 bases). The V end lost 5 bases, the J end lost 2 bases, and 13 bases lay between the germline ends. Per the germline V gene, CDR1 is SGHTA and CDR2 is FQGNSA. The CDR3 loop spans 14 amino acids. The CDR3 sequence is CASSTPGTTYEQYF. The CDR3 nucleotides read TGTGCCAGCAGCACCCCCGGGACAACCTACGAGCAGTACTTC.

Only one count was recorded for this clone. The chain is built from TRBV19 and TRBJ2-3; TRBD2 agrees at 9 bases. Trimming at V came to 4 bases and at J to 0 bases, leaving 2 bases not matched to a gene. Germline V gene sequence: CDR1 LNHDA, CDR2 SQIVND (reference sequence). This CDR3 contains 15 residues. This chain's CDR3 is CASSRTSGSTDTQYF. The CDR3 DNA follows: TGTGCCAGTAGTAGAACTAGCGGGAGCACAGATACGCAGTATTTT.

The chain couples TRBV6-6 to TRBJ2-7, with 11 bases fitting TRBD1. This CDR3 spans 14 amino acids. In germline, CDR1 is MNHNY, CDR2 SVGAGI (reference sequence). V gave up 1 base and J gave up 5 bases; unmatched junction bases: 1. The CDR3 nucleotides read TGTGCCAGCAGTTACTGGACAGGGGGCAACGAGCAGTACTTC. Translated, it gives CASSYWTGGNEQYF.

This chain uses TRBV10-3 with TRBJ1-1; D is undetermined. The germline V gene has CDR1 ENHRY and CDR2 SYGVKD. The CDR3 is 13 amino acids. Trimming removed 6 bases from V and 1 base from J, with 9 bases in between. The CDR3 DNA reads TGTGCCATCAGCGCTGATGGGAACACTGAAGCTTTCTTT. This encodes CAISADGNTEAFF.

The chain couples TRBV4-3 to TRBJ2-7, with a weak D call TRBD1 (5 bases). Germline lookup yields CDR1 LGHNA and CDR2 YSLEER. Trimming removed 0 bases from V and 9 bases from J, with 12 bases in between. The CDR3 consists of 13 residues. CDR3: CASSQDKGFMQYF. CDR3 coding DNA: TGCGCCAGCAGCCAAGATAAGGGGTTCATGCAGTACTTC.

This sequence joins TRBV25-1 and TRBJ2-5, with D perhaps assigned TRBD1 or TRBD2 (5 bases each). Per germline, CDR1 MGHDK and CDR2 SYGVNS. V shed 1 base and J shed 11 bases, with 23 bases lying between them. This CDR3 is built from 16 residues. The CDR3 DNA reads as TGTGCCAGCAGTGAATTGAGTAGGACACATCTCTGGGAGCAGTACTTC. Translated: CASSELSRTHLWEQYF.

The chain has TRBV16 and TRBJ2-7, with 7 nucleotides matching TRBD1. Per germline, CDR1 KGHSY and CDR2 FQNENV. CDR3 length equals 14 residues. V was clipped by 3 bases and J by 2 bases; unmatched bases: 4. The CDR3 reads CASSHPGQPYEQYF. CDR3 DNA sequence: TGTGCCAGCAGCCATCCGGGACAGCCCTACGAGCAGTACTTC.

The V gene is TRBV5-6, the J gene TRBJ2-7, with D perhaps TRBD2 (6 bases). With 3 bases removed from V and 0 bases from J, the gap between germline ends came to 16 bases. CDR3 length: 16 residues. CDR1 and CDR2 from the germline V gene are SGHDT and YYEEEE. CDR3 in amino acids: CASSSRDSGLSYEQYF. The CDR3 DNA reads as TGTGCCAGCAGCTCCCGGGATAGCGGACTCTCCTACGAGCAGTACTTC.

The chain recombines TRBV6-5 with TRBJ2-7; TRBD2 might be the D (5 bases). CDR1 and CDR2 from the germline V gene are MNHEY and SVGAGI. This CDR3 is 14 amino acids long. The ends were cut back, 6 bases at V and 0 bases at J, with 12 bases in the middle. CDR3 in DNA: TGTGCCAGCAGCCCCGGGGTACTCTCCTACGAGCAGTACTTC. The encoded protein is CASSPGVLSYEQYF.

This chain connects TRBV5-1 to TRBJ2-1, with TRBD2 matching 9 bases. J gave up 14 bases and V 0 bases, and 9 bases lay outside the gene matches. Germline V gene data show CDR1 as SGHRS and CDR2 as YFSETQ. CDR3 length equals 14 residues. For the CDR3, the DNA is TGCGCCAGCAGCTTGGGGACTAGCGATGGGGGAAAGTTCTTC. Its translation is CASSLGTSDGGKFF.

The chain carries TRBV4-3 and TRBJ2-5; 12 bases agree with TRBD2. Germline-derived CDR1 and CDR2 are LGHNA and YSLEER. Unmatched junction bases numbered 12, after V lost 5 bases and J lost 5 bases. CDR3 size: 17 residues. In DNA, the CDR3 is TGCGCCAGCAGCTCCACCCCTAGCGGGAGGGCCGGCGAGACCCAGTACTTC. Translation gives CASSSTPSGRAGETQYF.

This chain links TRBV28 with TRBJ2-2; 7 bases map to TRBD1. The CDR3 has 17 amino acids. Germline assignment: CDR1 MDHEN and CDR2 SYDVKM. V shed 2 bases and J 1 base; nucleotides not matched to a gene: 7. As DNA, the CDR3 is TGTGCCAGCAGTTTAGGCATACAGGGGTTGAACACCGGGGAGCTGTTTTTT. It is translated as CASSLGIQGLNTGELFF.

Comment on this clone: Mismatch with germline at one junction end may stem from a read error. The V gene is TRBV7-9, the J gene TRBJ2-3; 10 nucleotides match TRBD2. CDR3 length: 13 amino acids. CDR1 and CDR2 from the germline V gene are SEHNR and FQNEAQ (reference sequence). DNA of the CDR3: TGTGCCAGCAGCCTAGCGGGAGAAGATACGCAGTATTTT. It specifies CASSLAGEDTQYF.

This rearrangement joins TRBV7-3 to TRBJ1-2; D is unresolved. Trimming took off 2 bases at V and 8 bases at J, with 9 bases between the two ends. This CDR3 has 12 residues. Per germline, CDR1 SGHTA and CDR2 FQGTGA. CDR3 in amino acids: CASSLDTGGYTF. DNA of the CDR3: TGTGCCAGCAGCTTAGACACGGGCGGCTACACCTTC.

The J gene is TRBJ2-1, the V gene TRBV6-4; D possibly uses TRBD1 or TRBD2 (6 bases each). The CDR3 runs 13 residues. The V gene's germline CDR1 is MRHNA and CDR2 SNTAGT. Trimming took 6 bases from V and 5 from J, leaving 11 bases between them. The CDR3 spells CASRGGENNEQFF. CDR3 sequence (DNA): TGTGCCAGCAGGGGGGGCGAAAACAATGAGCAGTTCTTC.

The chain is built from TRBV20-1 and TRBJ1-2, with D perhaps matching TRBD1 (5 bases). Trimming took 3 bases from V and 7 from J, leaving 9 bases between them. CDR1 DFQATT and CDR2 SNEGSKA come from the germline V gene (reference sequence). CDR3 length: 11 amino acids. CDR3 nucleotides: TGCAGTGCTAGGCAGGGTGGTGGCTACACCTTC. As protein: CSARQGGGYTF.